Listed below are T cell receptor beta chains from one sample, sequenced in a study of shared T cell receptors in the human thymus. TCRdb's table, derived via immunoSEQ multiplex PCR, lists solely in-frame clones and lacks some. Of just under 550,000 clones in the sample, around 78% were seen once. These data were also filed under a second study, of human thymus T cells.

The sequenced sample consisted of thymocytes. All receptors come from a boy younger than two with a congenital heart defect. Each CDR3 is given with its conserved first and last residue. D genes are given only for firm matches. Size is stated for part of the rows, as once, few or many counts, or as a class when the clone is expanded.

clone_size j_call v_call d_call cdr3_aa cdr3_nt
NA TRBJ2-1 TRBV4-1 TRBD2 CASSQEVGTRGGEEQFF TGCGCCAGCAGCCAAGAAGTCGGGACTAGAGGGGGAGAGGAGCAGTTCTTC
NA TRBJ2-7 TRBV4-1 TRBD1 CASSQEAGGSYEQYF TGCGCCAGCAGCCAAGAGGCAGGGGGCTCCTACGAGCAGTACTTC
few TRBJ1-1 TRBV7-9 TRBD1 CASSDHQWAGGRTEAFF TGTGCCAGCAGCGATCACCAGTGGGCAGGGGGTCGCACTGAAGCTTTCTTT
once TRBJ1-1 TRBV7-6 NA CASSLGGLNTEAFF TGTGCCAGCAGCTTAGGAGGGTTGAACACTGAAGCTTTCTTT
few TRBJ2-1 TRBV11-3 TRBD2 CASSTGTRVHEQFF TGTGCCAGCAGCACCGGGACTAGGGTGCATGAGCAGTTCTTC
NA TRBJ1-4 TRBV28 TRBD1 CASSPFPYRGTREKLFF TGTGCCAGCAGTCCTTTTCCCTACAGGGGAACAAGGGAAAAACTGTTTTTT
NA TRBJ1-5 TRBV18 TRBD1 CASSPDRGGYQPQHF TGTGCCAGCTCACCGGACAGGGGAGGGTATCAGCCCCAGCATTTT
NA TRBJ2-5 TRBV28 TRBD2 CASSPPNPGLAGPVQETQYF TGTGCCAGCAGCCCACCGAATCCGGGACTAGCGGGACCCGTTCAAGAGACCCAGTACTTC
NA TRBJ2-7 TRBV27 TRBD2 CASSWSSGSSYEQYF TGTGCCAGCAGTTGGTCTAGCGGGAGCTCCTACGAGCAGTACTTC
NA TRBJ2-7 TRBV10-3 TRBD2 CAIRAGVSYEQYF TGTGCCATCCGAGCGGGAGTCTCCTACGAGCAGTACTTC
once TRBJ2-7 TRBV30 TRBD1 CAWSVPTGVLREQYF TGTGCCTGGAGTGTACCGACAGGGGTCCTTCGGGAGCAGTACTTC
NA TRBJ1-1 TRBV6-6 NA CASSYLPKQGTEAFF TGTGCCAGCAGTTACTTACCAAAGCAGGGCACTGAAGCTTTCTTT
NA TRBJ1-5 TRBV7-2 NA CASSLAANFDQPQHF TGTGCCAGCAGCTTAGCGGCCAATTTTGATCAGCCCCAGCATTTT
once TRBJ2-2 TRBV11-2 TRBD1 CASSPGGTGETGELFF TGTGCCAGCAGCCCCGGAGGGACAGGGGAAACCGGGGAGCTGTTTTTT
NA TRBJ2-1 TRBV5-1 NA CASSLGPYNEQFF TGCGCCAGCAGCTTGGGGCCCTACAATGAGCAGTTCTTC
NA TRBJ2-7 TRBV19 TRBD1 CASSIQPGQGGSYEQYF TGTGCCAGTAGTATACAACCGGGACAGGGAGGTTCCTACGAGCAGTACTTC
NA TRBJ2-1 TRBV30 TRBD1 CAWICNAGQGDNEQFF TGTGCCTGGATTTGTAATGCGGGACAGGGGGACAATGAGCAGTTCTTC
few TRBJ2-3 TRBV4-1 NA CASSQADSTADTQYF TGCGCCAGCAGCCAAGCAGACAGCACTGCAGATACGCAGTATTTT
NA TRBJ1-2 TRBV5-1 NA CASSLASGTTNYGYTF TGCGCCAGCAGCTTGGCTTCGGGGACAACTAACTATGGCTACACCTTC
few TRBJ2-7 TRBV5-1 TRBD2 CASSGGSDYEQYF TGCGCCAGCAGCGGCGGGAGCGACTACGAGCAGTACTTC
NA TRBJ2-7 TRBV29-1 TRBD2 CSAGTSGRTYEQYF TGCAGCGCCGGGACTAGCGGGAGAACCTACGAGCAGTACTTC
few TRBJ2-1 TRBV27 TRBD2 CASSLGTSGREHNEQFF TGTGCCAGCAGTCTAGGGACTAGCGGGAGAGAACACAATGAGCAGTTCTTC
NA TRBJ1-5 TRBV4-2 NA CASSPAPPNQPQHF TGTGCCAGCAGCCCCGCGCCGCCCAATCAGCCCCAGCATTTT
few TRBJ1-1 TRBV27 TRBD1 CASSPSGTGPNTEAFF TGTGCCAGCAGTCCATCCGGGACAGGGCCGAACACTGAAGCTTTCTTT
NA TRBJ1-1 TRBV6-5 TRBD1 CASSSQGKVEAFF TGTGCCAGCAGTTCACAGGGGAAGGTTGAAGCTTTCTTT
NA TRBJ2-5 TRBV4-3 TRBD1 CASSPWTGQETQYF TGCGCCAGCAGCCCCTGGACAGGGCAAGAGACCCAGTACTTC
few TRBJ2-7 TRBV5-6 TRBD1 CASSRGQGHPYEQYF TGTGCCAGCAGCCGGGGACAGGGCCATCCCTACGAGCAGTACTTC
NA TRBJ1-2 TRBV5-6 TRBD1 CASSADRGITNYGYTF TGTGCCAGCAGCGCGGACAGGGGAATTACGAACTATGGCTACACCTTC
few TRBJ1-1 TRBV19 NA CASSSWGQNTEAFF TGTGCCAGTAGTTCCTGGGGACAGAACACTGAAGCTTTCTTT
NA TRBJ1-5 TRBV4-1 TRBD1 CASSLTPGTGGQPQHF TGCGCCAGCAGCCTAACGCCCGGGACAGGGGGCCAGCCCCAGCATTTT
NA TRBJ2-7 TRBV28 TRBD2 CASSLLAGEAYEQYF TGTGCCAGCAGTCTACTAGCGGGAGAGGCCTACGAGCAGTACTTC
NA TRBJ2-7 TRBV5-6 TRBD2 CASSQEGSGIPYEQYF TGTGCCAGCAGCCAGGAAGGTAGCGGGATCCCCTACGAGCAGTACTTC